The 12 T cell receptor beta chains below all came from one sample that was sequenced in a study of breast tumors, draining lymph nodes, adjacent tissues. TCRdb recomputed calls from the multiplex PCR reads with MiXCR, one row per CDR3 protein. The sample yields about 31,000 distinct CDR3 sequences, roughly two thirds seen once. The sequenced material came from breast tumor tissue. Source of these receptors: a female donor with breast cancer. Some clones in this sample may be carry-over from other donors' samples.

V usage is TRBV5-6 and J usage is TRBJ1-2; D is perhaps TRBD1 (6 bases). This CDR3 is built from 14 residues. Trimming removed 4 bases at V and 8 bases at J, with 18 bases between. CDR1 and CDR2 from the germline V gene are SGHDT and YYEEEE. CDR3 in amino acids: CASSRRLAGAGYTF. CDR3 DNA sequence: TGTGCCAGCAGCCGCAGACTGGCGGGGGCCGGCTACACCTTC.

The rearrangement uses TRBV12-3 or TRBV12-4 and TRBJ1-2; D is possibly TRBD1 (6 bases). V was shortened by 5 bases and J by 5 bases, with 12 bases between the two germline ends. This CDR3 region has 13 residues. The CDR3 DNA sequence: TGTGCCAGCAGTGGCCAGGGGCCTTATGGCTACACCTTC. Residues: CASSGQGPYGYTF.

The chain recombines TRBV20-1 with TRBJ2-7; 11 bases agree with TRBD1. Germline V lookup: CDR1 DFQATT, CDR2 SNEGSKA (reference sequence). The CDR3 has 13 residues. V was clipped by 5 bases and J by 5 bases; unmatched bases: 5. CDR3 in DNA: TGCAGTGCTTGGGGACAGGGGGGCCACGAGCAGTACTTC. This codes for CSAWGQGGHEQYF.

The chain carries TRBV4-1 and TRBJ2-1; 8 bases align to TRBD1. CDR1 and CDR2 (germline): MGHRA, YSYEKL. The CDR3 sequence is 16 residues long. The ends lost 0 bases at V and 4 bases at J; junction bases unmatched: 5. CDR3 in DNA: TGCGCCAGCAGCCAAGATAACAGGGGGTATTACAATGAGCAGTTCTTC. It specifies CASSQDNRGYYNEQFF.

The chain is built from TRBV5-6 and TRBJ2-5, with D hard to call. The CDR3 loop spans 11 amino acids. Deletions cut 3 bases from V and 5 bases from J, with 5 bases between. Germline lookup yields CDR1 SGHDT and CDR2 YYEEEE. The CDR3 reads CASSSGETQYF. For the CDR3, the DNA is TGTGCCAGCAGCTCTGGGGAGACCCAGTACTTC. Using reference TRBV5-6 and TRBJ2-5 for the parts outside the CDR3, the full variable domain is DAGVTQSPTHLIKTRGQQVTLRCSPKSGHDTVSWYQQALGQGPQFIFQYYEEEERQRGNFPDRFSGHQFPNYSSELNVNALLLGDSALYLCASSSGETQYFGPGTRLLVL.

The chain links TRBV28 to TRBJ1-2; TRBD1 is a possible D gene (6 bases). Trimming removed 4 bases from V and 0 bases from J, with 18 bases in between. The CDR3 spans 17 residues. The germline V gene has CDR1 MDHEN and CDR2 SYDVKM. The chain's CDR3 is CASSSTGTQPSNYGYTF. The CDR3 DNA reads TGTGCCAGCAGTTCCACCGGGACACAGCCTTCTAACTATGGCTACACCTTC.

This clonotype was seen only once. The rearrangement uses TRBV20-1 and TRBJ2-2; D is uncertain. V was trimmed by 1 base and J by 6 bases, leaving 6 bases between them. Per germline, CDR1 DFQATT and CDR2 SNEGSKA (reference sequence). The CDR3 runs 12 residues. In DNA form, the CDR3 reads TGCAGTGCTAGAGTGCAATCCGGGGAGCTGTTTTTT. Translated, it gives CSARVQSGELFF.

This chain connects TRBV2 to TRBJ2-1; D gene unclear. Trimming removed 8 bases at V and 6 bases at J, with 14 bases between. CDR3 size: 13 residues. The germline V gene has CDR1 SNHLY and CDR2 FYNNEI. The CDR3 loop is CASSKGLGNEQFF. CDR3 DNA sequence: TGTGCCAGCTCGAAGGGTTTGGGCAATGAGCAGTTCTTC. Together with reference TRBV2 and TRBJ2-1, the CDR3 gives the full variable domain: EPEVTQTPSHQVTQMGQEVILRCVPISNHLYFYWYRQILGQKVEFLVSFYNNEISEKSEIFDDQFSVERPDGSNFTLKIRSTKLEDSAMYFCASSKGLGNEQFFGPGTRLTVL.

This chain connects TRBV20-1 to TRBJ2-3; D remains unclear. The ends were cut back, 6 bases at V and 2 bases at J, with 9 bases in the middle. Germline assignment: CDR1 DFQATT and CDR2 SNEGSKA (reference sequence). The CDR3 spans 12 residues. The DNA for the CDR3 is TGCAGTGCCGTGGGCCCCACAGATACGCAGTATTTT. It translates to CSAVGPTDTQYF.

This clonotype was observed a few times. With a much larger clone just one base away, this may be a read error. V and J are TRBV6-6 and TRBJ1-2; tentative D call: TRBD1 (5 bases). Germline lookup yields CDR1 MNHNY and CDR2 SVGAGI (reference sequence). Trimming cost V 5 bases and J 5 bases, with 15 bases left between them. The CDR3 covers 14 residues. The CDR3 loop is CASSHWGDEYGYTF. CDR3 bases: TGTGCCAGCAGTCATTGGGGGGATGAGTATGGCTACACCTTC.

The sample holds many counts of this clonotype. It may be a read error: a sequence one base away is much more abundant. The rearrangement links TRBV20-1 to TRBJ1-2, with a weak D call TRBD1 (6 bases). The CDR3 loop spans 15 amino acids. Germline loops: CDR1 DFQATT, CDR2 SNEGSKA (reference sequence). Between the trimmed V and J ends, which lost 3 bases and 4 bases, there was a span of 18 bases. DNA for the CDR3: TGCAGTGCTAGTCAAGGACAGCTAACCACCTATGGCTACACCTTC. It is translated as CSASQGQLTTYGYTF.

The chain recombines TRBV7-9 with TRBJ1-3; D is unclear. Trimming cost V 3 bases and J 2 bases, with 17 bases left between them. The CDR3 is made up of 17 amino acids. CDR1 is SEHNR and CDR2 is FQNEAQ in the germline V gene (reference sequence). The CDR3 DNA is TGTGCCAGCAGCTTTAAAGCCTCCGGCCGGACTGGAAACACCATATATTTT. This encodes CASSFKASGRTGNTIYF.